This note documents a single T cell receptor (beta chain) sequence. Per the original data handling: Using reference gene primer amplification, nucleated cell counts were estimated. The protocol was immunoSEQ multiplex PCR, while the TCRdb copy is restricted to in-frame clones and leaves out a portion. V and J calls and clone size are as listed in that table; D and trimming were resolved from the DNA. In the table there are 43,000 or so clones, around 79% of which are singletons. These data originate in a study of blood T cell repertoires in COVID-19. Turning to the study itself: COVID-19 samples from acute and convalescent phases originated in the United States, Italy and Spain. The cDNA or gDNA used as material had been derived from T cells, B-cell-depleted T cells, or PBMCs.

Germline V CDR1 and CDR2: LGHDT, YNNKEL (reference sequence). The CDR3 contains 14 residues. With V trimmed by 6 bases and J by 3 bases, 5 bases remained unmatched. Sequences were obtained from peripheral blood. J is TRBJ2-7 and V is TRBV3-1 (or the pseudogene TRBV3-2), with 10 bases aligning to TRBD2. The source is an older woman with acute or convalescent COVID-19. The CDR3 sequence is CASSPSGGGYEQYF. The CDR3 DNA reads as TGTGCCAGCAGTCCCAGCGGGGGGGGCTACGAGCAGTACTTC.